The 15 T cell receptor beta chains below were found in one sample sequenced in a study of blood T cell repertoires in COVID-19. Assay used: immunoSEQ multiplex PCR; TCRdb lists only in-frame clones, some missing. The table includes tens of thousands of clones, approximately 88% detected once. Sequencing was carried out using peripheral blood. These receptors all stem from a human donor in a cohort sampled during active COVID-19.

The chain has TRBV2 and TRBJ1-3; TRBD1 might be the D (5 bases). V gave up 10 bases and J gave up 6 bases, with 19 bases separating them. The germline gives CDR1 SNHLY, CDR2 FYNNEI. The CDR3 runs 14 residues. The CDR3 nucleotides read TGTGCCACGGAAAACAGGTTTCAGGAAAACACCATATATTTT. Protein sequence: CATENRFQENTIYF.

The chain couples TRBV4-3 to TRBJ2-5; 9 positions match TRBD1. V lost 1 base, J lost 7 bases, and 13 bases stayed unmatched. Looked up from germline, CDR1 is LGHNA and CDR2 is YSLEER. The CDR3 sequence is 17 residues long. DNA of the CDR3: TGCGCCAGCAGCCAAGCACCACCAGGACAGGGGACCGGGACCCAGTACTTC. It yields the protein CASSQAPPGQGTGTQYF.

The chain recombines TRBV20-1 with TRBJ2-7, with TRBD1 matching over 12 bases. Losses at the gene ends were 3 bases for V and 3 bases for J; bases not matched to a gene: 15. This CDR3 has 18 amino acids. Per germline, CDR1 DFQATT and CDR2 SNEGSKA (reference sequence). DNA of the CDR3: TGCAGTGCTAGTTCAGTAGGGGGACAGGGGGCTGGTATCTACGAGCAGTACTTC. This gives the protein CSASSVGGQGAGIYEQYF.

The chain employs TRBV18 and TRBJ1-1, with 8 bases that match TRBD1. V trimming: 4 bases; J trimming: 5 bases; junction bases outside the gene matches: 9. CDR1 KGHSH and CDR2 LQKENI come from the germline V gene. The CDR3 is 15 amino acids. This CDR3 reads CASSHNGQGQTEAFF. DNA for the CDR3: TGTGCCAGCTCACACAATGGACAGGGACAGACTGAAGCTTTCTTT. Drawing the rest from reference TRBV18 and TRBJ1-1, the complete variable domain is NAGVMQNPRHLVRRRGQEARLRCSPMKGHSHVYWYRQLPEEGLKFMVYLQKENIIDESGMPKERFSAEFPKEGPSILRIQQVVRGDSAAYFCASSHNGQGQTEAFFGQGTRLTVV.

J is TRBJ2-7 and V is TRBV28; D is possibly TRBD2 (6 bases). The V gene lost 2 bases and the J gene lost 7 bases, with 9 bases spanning the gap. CDR3 size: 12 residues. CDR1 is MDHEN, CDR2 SYDVKM, per germline. CDR3 nucleotides: TGTGCCAGCAGTTTAGGGGGGTTGGAGCAGTACTTC. Protein sequence: CASSLGGLEQYF.

The CDR3 sequence: CAWSEGVVAGVFTDTQYF. The CDR3 nucleotides are TGTGCCTGGAGTGAAGGGGTAGTAGCGGGAGTATTTACAGATACGCAGTATTTT. The chain joins TRBV30 to TRBJ2-3, with 9 bases aligning to TRBD2. The V segment lost 1 base and the J segment 3 bases; nucleotides outside the gene matches: 14. This CDR3 has 18 residues. Germline V CDR1 and CDR2: GTSNPN, SVGIG (reference sequence). The whole variable domain, filled in from reference TRBV30 and TRBJ2-3, reads SQTIHQWPATLVQPVGSPLSLECTVEGTSNPNLYWYRQAAGRGLQLLFYSVGIGQISSEVPQNLSASRPQDRQFILSSKKLLLSDSGFYLCAWSEGVVAGVFTDTQYFGPGTRLTVL.

The chain recombines TRBV6-5 with TRBJ1-1, with D possibly being TRBD1 (5 bases). V was shortened by 3 bases and J by 2 bases, with 13 bases between the two germline ends. CDR3 length: 15 residues. Germline V CDR1 and CDR2: MNHEY, SVGAGI. CDR3 nucleotide sequence: TGTGCCAGCAGTTATAATAGACAGATAAACACTGAAGCTTTCTTT. Translated: CASSYNRQINTEAFF.

V usage is TRBV6-5 and J usage is TRBJ1-1; D gene unclear. V lost 0 bases to trimming and J lost 5 bases, with 10 bases between them. Germline CDR1 and CDR2: MNHEY and SVGAGI. The CDR3 length is 14 residues. The CDR3 spells CASSYSPPGTEAFF. CDR3 sequence (DNA): TGTGCCAGCAGTTACTCACCCCCGGGGACTGAAGCTTTCTTT.

The V call is TRBV6-5, the J call TRBJ1-2; 10 bases are a match to TRBD1. After removal of 5 bases from V and 5 bases from J, the junction contained 5 bases not matched to a gene. The V gene's germline CDR1 is MNHEY and CDR2 SVGAGI. The CDR3 totals 14 residues. The CDR3 nucleotides read TGTGCCAGCAGTAGAGGGACAGGGGAATATGGCTACACCTTC. Protein sequence: CASSRGTGEYGYTF.

The chain is built from TRBV30 and TRBJ1-1; D may be TRBD1 (5 bases). Trimming removed 0 bases at V and 2 bases at J, with 7 bases between. There are 13 residues in the CDR3. Germline CDR1 is GTSNPN and CDR2 is SVGIG (reference sequence). The CDR3 spells CAWSVGTNTEAFF. The CDR3 DNA reads as TGTGCCTGGAGTGTAGGGACTAACACTGAAGCTTTCTTT.

The V call is TRBV7-8, the J call TRBJ2-1; 10 bases fit TRBD2. Per the germline V gene, CDR1 is SGHVS and CDR2 is FQNEAQ. J gave up 2 bases and V 6 bases, and 13 bases lay outside the gene matches. The CDR3 has 18 residues. In DNA form, the CDR3 reads TGTGCCAGCAGTCGACAGGGGATAGCGGGAGGTCCCTACAATGAGCAGTTCTTC. It yields the protein CASSRQGIAGGPYNEQFF.

The V call is TRBV3-1 (or the pseudogene TRBV3-2), the J call TRBJ1-1; 7 bases are a match to TRBD1. From germline, CDR1 is LGHDT and CDR2 YNNKEL (reference sequence). The CDR3 spans 13 residues. J gave up 5 bases and V 4 bases, and 4 bases lay outside the gene matches. CDR3 protein: CASSLTGRTEAFF. In nucleotides, the CDR3 is TGTGCCAGCAGCCTGACAGGGAGGACTGAAGCTTTCTTT.

The chain recombines TRBV7-2 with TRBJ1-2; D is perhaps TRBD1 (5 bases). Germline assignment: CDR1 SGHTA and CDR2 FQGNSA. Trimming took off 5 bases at V and 4 bases at J, with 14 bases between the two ends. The CDR3 runs to 14 residues. The CDR3 nucleotides read TGTGCCAGCAGCAAAGGGCAGGGTCCCTATGGCTACACCTTC. Its translation: CASSKGQGPYGYTF.

This chain uses TRBV3-1 (or the pseudogene TRBV3-2) with TRBJ1-1; TRBD1 matches at 7 bases. The CDR3 is 12 residues long. The V gene end was trimmed by 1 base and the J gene end by 10 bases; junction bases not matched to a gene: 3. CDR1 is LGHDT, CDR2 YNNKEL, per germline (reference sequence). The CDR3 loop is CASSQGRQGAFF. The DNA of the CDR3 is TGTGCCAGCAGCCAAGGTCGACAGGGAGCTTTCTTT.

The chain joins TRBV6-6 to TRBJ1-5; D might be TRBD1 (5 bases). Germline V CDR1 and CDR2: MNHNY, SVGAGI (reference sequence). Deletions cut 7 bases from V and 5 bases from J, with 15 bases between. This CDR3 is 14 amino acids long. This chain's CDR3 is CASKGREGDQPQHF. For the CDR3, the DNA is TGTGCCAGCAAAGGCAGGGAAGGAGATCAGCCCCAGCATTTT.